A selection of T cell receptor beta chains follows, all from one sample in a study of blood T cell repertoires in COVID-19. Measured with immunoSEQ multiplex PCR; TCRdb has only the in-frame clones, and not every one. Of roughly 200,000 clones listed, around 85% are singletons. The material sequenced was PBMCs or T cells enriched from blood (not recorded which). Receptor source: a man aged 35 to 55 who had recovered from COVID-19. CDR3s include the opening cysteine and the closing phenylalanine or tryptophan. D genes are given only for firm matches. Clone size is stated in some rows and not others, as once, few, many or a class when expanded.

len	j_gene	abundance	v_gene	d_gene	CDR3aa	CDR3nt
15	TRBJ1-5	few	TRBV15	-	CATSSENLAGQPQHF	TGTGCCACCAGCAGTGAGAACCTAGCGGGACAGCCCCAGCATTTT
14	TRBJ1-5	once	TRBV28	-	CASSPPISNQPQHF	TGTGCCAGCAGTCCCCCCATTAGCAATCAGCCCCAGCATTTT
18	TRBJ2-2	-	TRBV11-2	-	CASSLDSWAGDGTGELFF	TGTGCCAGCAGCTTAGATTCGTGGGCAGGGGATGGCACCGGGGAGCTGTTTTTT
17	TRBJ2-7	-	TRBV4-2	-	CASSQEARGVRTYEQYF	TGTGCCAGCAGCCAAGAAGCCAGGGGCGTCAGAACCTACGAGCAGTACTTC
14	TRBJ1-2	-	TRBV27	-	CASSSGIGDYGYTF	TGTGCCAGCAGTTCGGGGATCGGGGACTATGGCTACACCTTC
16	TRBJ2-3	-	TRBV5-1	TRBD1	CASTHTGGALTDTQYF	TGCGCCAGCACCCACACAGGGGGCGCCCTCACAGATACGCAGTATTTT
14	TRBJ2-1	-	TRBV30	-	CAWSVLVAANEQFF	TGTGCCTGGAGTGTACTAGTGGCAGCCAATGAGCAGTTCTTC
15	TRBJ1-1	-	TRBV28	-	CASSPGLGSITEAFF	TGTGCCAGCAGTCCCGGACTCGGATCAATTACTGAAGCTTTCTTT
13	TRBJ2-2	-	TRBV6-4	-	CASSDADTGELFF	TGTGCCAGCAGTGACGCAGACACCGGGGAGCTGTTTTTT
15	TRBJ1-1	-	TRBV5-1	TRBD1	CASSLEDRVNTEAFF	TGCGCCAGCAGCTTAGAGGACAGGGTGAACACTGAAGCTTTCTTT
12	TRBJ2-1	-	TRBV5-1	-	CASSLGVNEQFF	TGCGCCAGCAGCTTAGGGGTGAATGAGCAGTTCTTC
17	TRBJ2-6	medium-sized	TRBV24-1	TRBD2	CATSEVAGVSGANVLTF	TGTGCCACCAGTGAGGTAGCGGGAGTCTCTGGGGCCAACGTCCTGACTTTC
15	TRBJ1-1	few	TRBV7-2	TRBD1	CASSFSQGANTEAFF	TGTGCCAGCAGCTTTTCCCAGGGGGCGAACACTGAAGCTTTCTTT
12	TRBJ2-1	-	TRBV11-2	TRBD1	CASSLGTGTDLF	TGTGCCAGCAGCTTAGGGACCGGGACAGACCTCTTC
14	TRBJ2-3	-	TRBV5-4	TRBD1	CASSTGTDTDTQYF	TGTGCCAGCAGCACCGGGACAGACACAGATACGCAGTATTTT
17	TRBJ2-7	-	TRBV7-6	TRBD2	CASSPAPRGTSGTEQYF	TGTGCCAGCAGCCCAGCCCCCCGCGGGACTAGCGGAACCGAGCAGTACTTC
15	TRBJ2-7	-	TRBV4-2	TRBD1	CASSQPGTGVREQYF	TGTGCCAGCAGCCAACCCGGGACAGGGGTACGCGAGCAGTACTTC
12	TRBJ1-2	-	TRBV2	-	CASSDSEDGYTF	TGTGCCAGCAGTGATTCGGAGGATGGCTACACCTTC
14	TRBJ1-6	-	TRBV27	-	CASSADSWNSPLHF	TGTGCCAGCAGTGCCGACAGCTGGAATTCACCCCTCCACTTT
16	TRBJ2-7	-	TRBV6-2/TRBV6-3	TRBD2	CASSSRGSGSSYEQYF	TGTGCCAGCAGTTCTCGTGGTAGCGGGTCTTCCTACGAGCAGTACTTC
15	TRBJ1-2	once	TRBV6-5	TRBD1	CASTLRQGAPSGYTF	TGTGCCAGCACCCTCAGACAGGGGGCGCCGTCTGGCTACACCTTC
13	TRBJ2-3	-	TRBV30	-	CAWSVGGPDTQYF	TGTGCCTGGAGTGTAGGCGGGCCAGATACGCAGTATTTT
20	TRBJ2-1	-	TRBV7-3	TRBD2	CASSDAGLAGGLSSYNEQFF	TGTGCCAGCAGCGATGCGGGACTAGCGGGAGGTCTTAGCTCCTACAATGAGCAGTTCTTC
15	TRBJ2-3	-	TRBV4-1	-	CASSQDGAGPDTQYF	TGCGCCAGCAGCCAAGATGGGGCGGGACCAGATACGCAGTATTTT
13	TRBJ1-4	once	TRBV18	-	CASSPWGAVKLFF	TGTGCCAGCTCTCCATGGGGCGCCGTAAAACTGTTTTTT
14	TRBJ2-7	-	TRBV11-3	TRBD2	CASSTSGRADEQYF	TGTGCCAGCAGCACCAGCGGGAGGGCCGACGAGCAGTACTTC
16	TRBJ2-2	-	TRBV7-9	TRBD1	CASSRYKGARTGELFF	TGTGCCAGCAGCCGATATAAGGGGGCGCGGACCGGGGAGCTGTTTTTT
15	TRBJ2-2	few	TRBV11-2	-	CASSPGTTNTGELFF	TGTGCCAGCAGCCCCGGGACAACGAACACCGGGGAGCTGTTTTTT
16	TRBJ2-2	-	TRBV7-6	-	CASSLRLGPNTGELFF	TGTGCCAGCAGCTTAAGACTGGGGCCGAACACCGGGGAGCTGTTTTTT
11	TRBJ1-1	once	TRBV29-1	-	CSVGRGTEAFF	TGCAGCGTTGGCCGGGGAACTGAAGCTTTCTTT
12	TRBJ1-1	few	TRBV12-3/TRBV12-4	-	CASRYGNTEAFF	TGTGCCAGCAGGTACGGTAACACTGAAGCTTTCTTT